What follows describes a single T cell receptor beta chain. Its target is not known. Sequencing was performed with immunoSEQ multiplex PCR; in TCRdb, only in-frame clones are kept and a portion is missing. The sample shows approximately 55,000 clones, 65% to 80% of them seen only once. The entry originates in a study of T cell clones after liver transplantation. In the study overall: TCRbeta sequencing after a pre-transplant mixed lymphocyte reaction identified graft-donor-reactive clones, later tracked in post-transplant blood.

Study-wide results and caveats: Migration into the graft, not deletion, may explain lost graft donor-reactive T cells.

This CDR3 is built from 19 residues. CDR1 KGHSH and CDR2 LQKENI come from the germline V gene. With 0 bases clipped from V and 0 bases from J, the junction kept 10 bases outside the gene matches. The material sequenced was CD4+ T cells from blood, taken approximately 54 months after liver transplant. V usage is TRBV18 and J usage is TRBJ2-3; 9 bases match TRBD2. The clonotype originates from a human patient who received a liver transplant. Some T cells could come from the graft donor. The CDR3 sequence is CASSPPIIAGDSSTDTQYF. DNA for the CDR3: TGTGCCAGCTCACCACCGATAATAGCGGGGGACTCTAGCACAGATACGCAGTATTTT.